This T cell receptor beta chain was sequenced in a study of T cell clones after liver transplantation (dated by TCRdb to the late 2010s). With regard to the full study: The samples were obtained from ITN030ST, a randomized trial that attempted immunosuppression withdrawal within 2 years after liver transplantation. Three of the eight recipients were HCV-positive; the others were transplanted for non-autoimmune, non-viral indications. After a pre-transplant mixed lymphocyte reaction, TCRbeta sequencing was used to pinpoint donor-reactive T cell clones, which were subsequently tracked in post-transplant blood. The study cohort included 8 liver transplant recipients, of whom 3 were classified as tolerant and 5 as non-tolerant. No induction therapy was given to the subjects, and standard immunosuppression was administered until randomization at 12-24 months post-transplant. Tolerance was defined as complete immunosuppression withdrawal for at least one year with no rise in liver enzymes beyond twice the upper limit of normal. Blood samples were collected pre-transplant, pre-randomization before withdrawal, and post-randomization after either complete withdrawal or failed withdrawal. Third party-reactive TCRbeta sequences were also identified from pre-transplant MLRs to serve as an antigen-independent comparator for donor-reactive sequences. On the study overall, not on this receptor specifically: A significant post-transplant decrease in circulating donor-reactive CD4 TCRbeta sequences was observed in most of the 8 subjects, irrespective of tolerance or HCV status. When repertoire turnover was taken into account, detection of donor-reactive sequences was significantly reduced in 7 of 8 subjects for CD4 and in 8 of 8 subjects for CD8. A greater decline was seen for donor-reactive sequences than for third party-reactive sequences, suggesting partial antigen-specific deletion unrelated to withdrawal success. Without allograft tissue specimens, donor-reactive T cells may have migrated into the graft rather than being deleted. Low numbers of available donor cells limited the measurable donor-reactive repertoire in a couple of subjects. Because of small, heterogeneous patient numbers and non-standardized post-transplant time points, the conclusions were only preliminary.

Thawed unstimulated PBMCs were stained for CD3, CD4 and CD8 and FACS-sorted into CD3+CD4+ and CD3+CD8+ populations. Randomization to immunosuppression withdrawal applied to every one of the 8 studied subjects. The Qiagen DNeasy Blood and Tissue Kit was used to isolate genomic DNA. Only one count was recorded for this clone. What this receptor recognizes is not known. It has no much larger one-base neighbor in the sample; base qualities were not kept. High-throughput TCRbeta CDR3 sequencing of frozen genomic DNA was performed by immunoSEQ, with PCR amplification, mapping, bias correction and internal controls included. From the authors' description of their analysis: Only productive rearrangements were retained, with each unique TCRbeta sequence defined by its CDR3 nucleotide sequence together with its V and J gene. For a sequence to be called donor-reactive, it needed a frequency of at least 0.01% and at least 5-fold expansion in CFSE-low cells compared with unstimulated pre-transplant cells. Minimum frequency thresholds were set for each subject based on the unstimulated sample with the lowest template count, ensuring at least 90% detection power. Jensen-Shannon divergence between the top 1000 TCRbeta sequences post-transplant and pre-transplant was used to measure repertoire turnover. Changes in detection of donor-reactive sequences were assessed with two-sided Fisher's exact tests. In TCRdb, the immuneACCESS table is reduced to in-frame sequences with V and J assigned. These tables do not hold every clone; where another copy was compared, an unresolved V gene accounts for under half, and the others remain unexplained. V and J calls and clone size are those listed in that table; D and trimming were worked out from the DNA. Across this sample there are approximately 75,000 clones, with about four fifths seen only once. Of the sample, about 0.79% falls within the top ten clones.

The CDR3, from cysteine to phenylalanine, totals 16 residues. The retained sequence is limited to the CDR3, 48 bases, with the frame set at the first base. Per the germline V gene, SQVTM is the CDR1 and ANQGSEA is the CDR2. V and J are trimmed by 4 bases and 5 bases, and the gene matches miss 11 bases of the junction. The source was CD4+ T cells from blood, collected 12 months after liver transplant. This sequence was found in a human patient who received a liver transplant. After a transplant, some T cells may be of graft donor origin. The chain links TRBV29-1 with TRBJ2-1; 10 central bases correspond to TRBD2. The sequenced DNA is TGCAGCGTTGCGGGGCTTAGCGGGAGGATAGACAATGAGCAGTTCTTC. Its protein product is CSVAGLSGRIDNEQFF.